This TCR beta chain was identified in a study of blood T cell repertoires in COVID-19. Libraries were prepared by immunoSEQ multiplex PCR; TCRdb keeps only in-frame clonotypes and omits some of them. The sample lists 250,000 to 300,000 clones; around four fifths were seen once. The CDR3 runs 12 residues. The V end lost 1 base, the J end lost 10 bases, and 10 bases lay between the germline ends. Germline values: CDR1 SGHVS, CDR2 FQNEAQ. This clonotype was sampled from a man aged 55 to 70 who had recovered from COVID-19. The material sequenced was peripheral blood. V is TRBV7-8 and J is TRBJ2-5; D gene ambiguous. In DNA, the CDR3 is TGTGCCAGCAGCTTAGGGTTCGACAACCAGTACTTC. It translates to CASSLGFDNQYF. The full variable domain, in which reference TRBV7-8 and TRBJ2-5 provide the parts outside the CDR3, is GAGVSQSPRYKVAKRGQDVALRCDPISGHVSLFWYQQALGQGPEFLTYFQNEAQLDKSGLPSDRFFAERPEGSVSTLKIQRTQQEDSAVYLCASSLGFDNQYFGPGTRLLVL.